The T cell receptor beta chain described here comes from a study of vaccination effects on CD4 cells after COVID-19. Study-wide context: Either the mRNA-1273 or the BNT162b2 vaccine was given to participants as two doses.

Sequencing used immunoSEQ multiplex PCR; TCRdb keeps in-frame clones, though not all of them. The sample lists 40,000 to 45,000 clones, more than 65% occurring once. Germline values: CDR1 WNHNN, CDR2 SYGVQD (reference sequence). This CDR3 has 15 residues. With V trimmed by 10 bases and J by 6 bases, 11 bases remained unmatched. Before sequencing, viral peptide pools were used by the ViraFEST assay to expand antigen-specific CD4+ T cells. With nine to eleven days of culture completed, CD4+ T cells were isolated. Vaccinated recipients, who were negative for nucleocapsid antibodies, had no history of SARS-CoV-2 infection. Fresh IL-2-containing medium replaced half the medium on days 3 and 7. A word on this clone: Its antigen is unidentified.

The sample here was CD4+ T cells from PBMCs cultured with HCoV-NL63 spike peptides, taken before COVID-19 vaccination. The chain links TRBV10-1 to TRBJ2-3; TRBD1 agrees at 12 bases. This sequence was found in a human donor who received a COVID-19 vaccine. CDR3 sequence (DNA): TGCGCCACCCGTCCGGGACAGGGGGCTCTGGATACGCAGTATTTT. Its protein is CATRPGQGALDTQYF.